This T cell receptor beta chain was profiled in a study of blood T cell repertoires in COVID-19. Study-level information: T cells, B-cell-depleted T cells, or PBMCs provided the cDNA or gDNA that served as material.

The table lists this clone with a few counts. Sequenced by immunoSEQ multiplex PCR; TCRdb stores in-frame clones only, minus some. The sample gives around 340,000 clones, about 90% of which show up once; over 1% is in the top ten. The CDR3 spans 16 residues. J lost 4 bases, V lost 3 bases, and 5 bases had no gene match. The germline V gene encodes CDR1 MNHEY and CDR2 SMNVEV (reference sequence). Participants reported their clinical history, and cohort assignment relied on those reports. Individuals in the exposed group had encountered a COVID-19 case within 2 weeks preceding study entry. Input material: PBMCs or T cells enriched from blood (not recorded which). The chain joins TRBV27 to TRBJ2-1; TRBD2 agrees at 11 bases. This clonotype was obtained from a woman aged 25 to 39 who had been exposed to COVID-19. The CDR3 region is CASSFTLAGGYNEQFF. The CDR3 nucleotides are TGTGCCAGCAGTTTTACCCTAGCGGGAGGTTACAATGAGCAGTTCTTC.